This record covers a single T cell receptor (beta chain). This clone was detected only a few times. Its antigen is currently not known. No base qualities exist here, and no much larger clone lies one base off it. The trim is 7 bases for V and 8 bases for J, with a gap of 11 bases between the germline ends. The germline V gene sets CDR1 to MNHEY and CDR2 to SVGAGI. Spanning cysteine to phenylalanine, the CDR3 consists of 11 amino acids. The retained sequence is limited to the CDR3, 33 bases, with the frame set at the first base. The sample is drawn from a study of T cell responses to AZD1222 COVID-19 vaccine (dated by TCRdb to the early 2020s). About the investigation overall: AZD1222 recipients whose second dose came at about 4 weeks and those whose second dose came at about 12 weeks were combined into one group, since spike-specific TCR depth and breadth did not differ between the two schedules. Trial participants were enrolled by age into subgroups of 18-55, 56-69 and 70-plus years, and approximately 150, 30 and 60 TCR-sequenced participants, respectively, were included in these subgroups. TCR sequencing covered about 230 trial participants: around 210 given two doses of AZD1222 and about 26 given two doses of MenACWY control vaccine. What the work shows at the level of the full study, not this receptor alone: Reportedly, almost half of the unique spike-specific TCRs recognized epitopes lying outside the regions that are mutated in the B.1.351 and B.1.1.7 variants. Spike-specific TCR breadth and depth rose significantly after two AZD1222 doses compared with day 0 and with MenACWY recipients. The 56-69-year group was small, and its depth increase did not reach significance, likely because of low power. Most participants were white British and females outnumbered males, and the authors suggested that clonal diversity may have been underestimated. Conclusions about previously exposed vaccinees are limited, since just five or six AZD1222 recipients were seropositive for SARS-CoV-2 at baseline. Because no samples from the day 14 peak response were available, repertoires could be characterized only after the peak T cell response. Vaccine-associated CD4 TCRs spanned the whole spike protein, with dominant responses in regions 160-218 and 743-854.

The sample's time point label, decoded: baseline before first vaccination. Samples from vaccinated people were obtained from the UK trials COV001 and COV002, which included a single-blind randomized controlled phase 2/3 trial of AZD1222 (ChAdOx1 nCoV-19) in healthy adults. Trial participant PBMC samples were collected at day 0 and day 28 after the second dose for TCRbeta chain sequencing. The CDR3 regions of human TCRbeta chains were analyzed by immunosequencing. Concerning the study's data processing: TCRs in the repertoires were compared against a reference library of SARS-CoV-2-specific TCRs that had been generated with the MIRA antigen-specificity platform. Breadth was defined as the fraction of unique TCRs that were SARS-CoV-2-associated. Depth was defined as the fraction of total T cells that were SARS-CoV-2-associated. Using the MIRA data, every spike-specific TCR was mapped to the spike region that the TCR reacted to and assigned to either a CD4 or a CD8 class. Log10-transformed breadth and depth values were compared by one-way ANOVA with Sidak's multiple comparisons tests. TCRdb provides this immuneACCESS table in a form limited to in-frame rearrangements. Some clones are lacking; in checked studies, under half of them reflect an unresolved V gene, and why the rest are absent is not known. The V and J calls and clone size come from that table; D and trimming were worked out from the DNA. Present in this sample are nearly 110,000 clones, 91% of which were seen just once. 22% of the sample rests with the top ten.

The chain joins TRBV6-5 to TRBJ1-2, with an unclear D gene assignment. This receptor was obtained from an adult in good health. The sequencing here drew on peripheral blood, taken on day 0 of AZD1222 vaccination. The CDR3 protein: CASKDPGGYTF. The DNA reads TGTGCCAGCAAAGACCCCGGGGGCTACACCTTC.